Given below is one T cell receptor beta chain in context. This clonotype has just a few counts. Its target antigen remains unknown. Per-base qualities were not stored, and no clone one base away is much larger. Library preparation was by UMI-ligation and nested PCR. An equimolar mix of two oligonucleotides covering both TRBC1 and TRBC2 was used as the beta constant-region primer. A single-stranded oligonucleotide carrying the SP2 primer and a 12-nucleotide UMI was ligated to the 3' end of the cDNA by T4 RNA ligase 1. Four rounds of PCR were used to amplify ligated cDNA, with nested alpha and beta constant-region primers being used together with the SP2 primer. The ligation reaction was kept at 16 degrees C for roughly 18-25 hours. PCR2 was typically performed as a SYBR Green qPCR and was stopped at a predetermined threshold so that over-amplification was prevented. All purifications after the first were performed with Agencourt AMPure XP magnetic beads. Libraries were quantified by Qubit and checked on a TapeStation, with a main peak expected near 650 bp. Sequencing of the pooled libraries was done on an Illumina MiSeq using v2 2x251 paired-end kits, which typically yielded about 1-2 million reads per sample. Libraries were pooled at 3 to 4 nM per sample, and 5-7% PhiX was added to improve cluster recognition. The original methods were these. FASTQ reads processed by Demultiplexor were assigned V and J genes by Decombinator through tag matching that tolerated a single base-pair mismatch. Collapsinator used UMIs to correct both sequencing errors and frequency errors arising from PCR heterogeneity. CDR3Translator translated TCRs and extracted CDR3s from the conserved cysteine to the FGXG phenylalanine, flagging non-productive sequences. Gini, Shannon entropy and inverse Simpson indices were calculated on repertoires that had been subsampled to equal numbers of UMI-defined TCRs. Within the linear range, a power law was fitted by maximum likelihood to the distributions of clonotype abundance. When run on a single naive CD8 sample, MIGEC and the pipeline yielded similar UMI counts, similar unique TCR numbers and similar clonal distributions. One analysis removed from the naive repertoire any naive TCRs that were also found in any memory subset from the same donor. Repertoires were searched for 7,000 to 7,500 CMV-associated CDR3 sequences compiled from VDJdb and a published dataset. TCRdb cleaned the public reads at Q25 with fastp, built clones with MiXCR and kept in-frame beta chains. Rows with a matching CDR3 protein are joined into one entry that keeps the most common DNA and genes. Clone size and V and J calls follow TCRdb, not the original study. The sample table records some 150,000 distinct CDR3 sequences; about a sixth of these occur just once. Of the sample, 0.14% falls within the top ten clones.

There are 17 amino acids in the CDR3, from cysteine to phenylalanine inclusive. Just CDR3 DNA is preserved here, 51 bases in frame from base 1. Trimming leaves V shorter by 0 bases and J shorter by 3 bases, with the junction holding 8 bases beyond the gene matches. The germline V gene (reference sequence) specifies SGHKS as CDR1 and YYEKEE as CDR2. These data originate in a study of naive and memory T cell subsets listed by TCRdb under 2017. Study-wide context: The study applied an open-source, UMI-based TCR alpha and beta sequencing pipeline to sorted naive and memory peripheral blood T cell subsets. Complete agreement was observed between the functional CMV T cell responses and the IgG serology results. RNA was DNase-treated and reverse transcribed with TCR constant-region primers, mostly using SuperScript III.

TCR alpha and beta chain libraries were amplified separately from the second PCR step onward. The CMV status of each donor was determined by measuring IFNgamma production from CD4+ T cells after fresh PBMCs had been stimulated overnight with CMV viral lysate. CD4 T cells were positively selected with Miltenyi beads, followed by positive selection of CD8 T cells from the CD4-negative fraction. Cells were stained for CD3, CD4, CD8, CD45RA, CD27 and a live/dead dye and were sorted on a BD Aria II into four subsets based on CD45RA and CD27. A few healthy volunteers provided blood, and each donor's sample was split into CD4 and CD8 T cells and then further divided into four differentiation subsets. About 120 ml of peripheral blood was taken from each donor, and PBMC were separated by density-gradient centrifugation on Ficoll-Paque PLUS. The sorted cells were lysed in RLT buffer, after which RNA was extracted using a Qiagen RNeasy kit and kept at -80 degrees C.

Study-level results and caveats: Each clonotype was defined as a single alpha or beta chain sequence rather than as a paired alpha/beta receptor. After error correction, over 95% of naive TCR sequences appeared only once, giving much steeper abundance distributions than memory subsets. No ground truth was available to validate the repertoire findings for the naive and memory subsets. In both CD4 and CD8 cells, going from naive through CM, EM and EMRA, the Gini index went up while Shannon and inverse Simpson diversity went down. A power law was followed by TCR abundance, with an exponent that differed between naive and memory subsets but was consistent across the three individuals. A few larger clonotypes were present in naive repertoires, particularly the CD8 repertoires, and these clonotypes were possibly memory cells re-expressing CD45RA. RNA-based TCR counts may be affected by expression changes linked to T cell activation and differentiation.

The receptor chain draws on TRBV5-5 and TRBJ2-3; a stretch of 9 junction bases matches TRBD1. The clonotype was recovered from a human donor in good health. The sequencing sample was made of naive CD4+ T cells from blood. The sample's cell subset or site label, in plain terms: naive T cells, CD45RA high CD27+. The encoded CDR3 is CASSLDNRDRATDTQYF. The DNA reads as follows: TGTGCCAGCAGCTTGGATAACCGGGACAGGGCGACAGATACGCAGTATTTT.